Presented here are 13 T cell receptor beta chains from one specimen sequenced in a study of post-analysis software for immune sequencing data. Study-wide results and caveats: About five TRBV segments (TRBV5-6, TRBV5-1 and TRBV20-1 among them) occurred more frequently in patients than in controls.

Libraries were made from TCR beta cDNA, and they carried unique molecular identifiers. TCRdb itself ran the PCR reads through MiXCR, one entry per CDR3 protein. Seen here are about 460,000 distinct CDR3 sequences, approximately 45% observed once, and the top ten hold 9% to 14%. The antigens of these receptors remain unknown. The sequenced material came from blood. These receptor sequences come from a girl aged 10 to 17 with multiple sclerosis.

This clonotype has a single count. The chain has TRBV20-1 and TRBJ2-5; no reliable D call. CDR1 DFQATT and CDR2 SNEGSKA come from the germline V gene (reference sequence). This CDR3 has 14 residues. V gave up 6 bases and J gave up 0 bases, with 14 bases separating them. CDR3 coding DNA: TGCAGTGCGCCGCCCGCTAAAAACCAAGAGACCCAGTACTTC. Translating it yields CSAPPAKNQETQYF.

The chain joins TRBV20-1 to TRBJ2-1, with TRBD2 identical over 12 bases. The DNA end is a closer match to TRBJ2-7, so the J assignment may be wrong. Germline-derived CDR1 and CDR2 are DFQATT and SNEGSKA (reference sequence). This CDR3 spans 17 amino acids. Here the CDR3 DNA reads TGCAGTGCCCGGACTAGCGGGGCAAGGAGCTCCTACAATGAGCAGTACTTC. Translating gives CSARTSGARSSYNEQYF.

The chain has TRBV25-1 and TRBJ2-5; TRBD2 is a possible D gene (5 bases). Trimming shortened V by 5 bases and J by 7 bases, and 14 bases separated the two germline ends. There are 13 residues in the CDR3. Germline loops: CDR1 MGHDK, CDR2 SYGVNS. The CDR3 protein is CASSPSVAGTQYF. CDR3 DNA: TGTGCCAGCAGTCCCTCGGTGGCGGGGACCCAGTACTTC. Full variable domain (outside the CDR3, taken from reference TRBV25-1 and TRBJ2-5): EADIYQTPRYLVIGTGKKITLECSQTMGHDKMYWYQQDPGMELHLIHYSYGVNSTEKGDLSSESTVSRIRTEHFPLTLESARPSHTSQYLCASSPSVAGTQYFGPGTRLLVL.

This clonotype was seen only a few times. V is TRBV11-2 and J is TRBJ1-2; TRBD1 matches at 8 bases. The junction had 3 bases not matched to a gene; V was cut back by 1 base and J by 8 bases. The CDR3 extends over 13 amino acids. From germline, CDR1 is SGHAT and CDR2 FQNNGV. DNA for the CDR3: TGTGCCAGCAGCTTAGGGCCAGGGGGCGGCTACACCTTC. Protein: CASSLGPGGGYTF.

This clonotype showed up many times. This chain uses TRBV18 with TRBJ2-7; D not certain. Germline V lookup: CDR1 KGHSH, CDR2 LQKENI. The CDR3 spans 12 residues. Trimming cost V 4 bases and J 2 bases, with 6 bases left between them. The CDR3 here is CASSQGTYEQYF. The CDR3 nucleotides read TGTGCCAGCTCACAGGGTACCTACGAGCAGTACTTC.

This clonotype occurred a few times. The CDR3 loop reads CASSLGFLAAQETQYF. CDR3 DNA sequence: TGTGCCAGCAGCTTAGGGTTTCTAGCGGCCCAAGAGACCCAGTACTTC. The V call is TRBV7-2, the J call TRBJ2-5; 7 bases line up with TRBD2. Germline lookup yields CDR1 SGHTA and CDR2 FQGNSA. V was pared by 1 base and J by 1 base, with 6 bases of the junction left unmatched. The CDR3 runs 16 residues. Drawing the rest from reference TRBV7-2 and TRBJ2-5, the complete variable domain is GAGVSQSPSNKVTEKGKDVELRCDPISGHTALYWYRQSLGQGLEFLIYFQGNSAPDKSGLPSDRFSAERTGGSVSTLTIQRTQQEDSAVYLCASSLGFLAAQETQYFGPGTRLLVL.

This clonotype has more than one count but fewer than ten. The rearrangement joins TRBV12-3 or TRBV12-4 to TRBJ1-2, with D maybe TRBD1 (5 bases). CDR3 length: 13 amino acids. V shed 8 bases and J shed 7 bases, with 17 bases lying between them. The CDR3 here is CASLRGGEGGYTF. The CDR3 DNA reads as TGTGCCAGCCTCCGTGGGGGGGAAGGTGGCTACACCTTC.

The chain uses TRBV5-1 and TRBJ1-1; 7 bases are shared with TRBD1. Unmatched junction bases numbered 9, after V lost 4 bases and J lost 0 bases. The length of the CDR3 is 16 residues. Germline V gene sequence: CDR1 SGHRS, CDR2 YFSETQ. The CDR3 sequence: CASSLDHRGMNTEAFF. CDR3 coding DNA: TGCGCCAGCAGCCTCGACCACAGGGGAATGAACACTGAAGCTTTCTTT.

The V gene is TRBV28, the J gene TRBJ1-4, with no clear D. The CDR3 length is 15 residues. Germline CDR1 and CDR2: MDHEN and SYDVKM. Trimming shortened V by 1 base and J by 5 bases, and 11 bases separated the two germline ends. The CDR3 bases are TGTGCCAGCAGTTTATTCATCGAGAAAAATGAAAAACTGTTTTTT. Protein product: CASSLFIEKNEKLFF.

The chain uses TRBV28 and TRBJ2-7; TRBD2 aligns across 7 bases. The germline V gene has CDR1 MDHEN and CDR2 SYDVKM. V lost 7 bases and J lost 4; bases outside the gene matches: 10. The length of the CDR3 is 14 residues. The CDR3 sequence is CASTVTSYLYEQYF. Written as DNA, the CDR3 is TGTGCCAGCACTGTGACTAGCTACCTATACGAGCAGTACTTC.

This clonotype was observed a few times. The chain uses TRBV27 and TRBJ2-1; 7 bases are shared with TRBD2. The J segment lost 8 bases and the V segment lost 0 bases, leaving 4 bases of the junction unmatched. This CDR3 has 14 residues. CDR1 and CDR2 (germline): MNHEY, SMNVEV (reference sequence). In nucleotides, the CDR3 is TGTGCCAGCAGTTTATCGGGCGGGGGAGATGAGCAGTTCTTC. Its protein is CASSLSGGGDEQFF.

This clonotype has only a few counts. The CDR3 loop is CATSDPDREQFF. DNA for the CDR3: TGTGCCACCAGTGATCCGGACAGAGAGCAGTTCTTC. The chain joins TRBV24-1 to TRBJ2-1; maybe TRBD1 (6 bases). CDR3 length equals 12 residues. Per germline, CDR1 KGHDR and CDR2 SFDVKD. Trimming removed 3 bases at V and 10 bases at J, with 9 bases between.

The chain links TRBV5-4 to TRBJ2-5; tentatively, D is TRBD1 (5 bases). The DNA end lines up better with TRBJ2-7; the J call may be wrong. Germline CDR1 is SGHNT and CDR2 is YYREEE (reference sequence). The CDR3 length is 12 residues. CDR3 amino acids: CASSSPGFEQYF. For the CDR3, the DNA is TGTGCCAGCAGCAGTCCAGGGTTCGAGCAGTACTTC.